The rows below give T cell receptor beta chains drawn from one sample of a study of OX40 agonist ivuxolimab in advanced cancers. Profiled with immunoSEQ multiplex PCR; TCRdb holds only in-frame clones, not every one. This sample has some 68,000 clones, with 65% to 90% found just once. This sample comprised CD4+ or CD8+ T cells sorted from blood, obtained in a trial of the OX40 agonist ivuxolimab. The receptor source for this set is an adult with an advanced solid tumor such as melanoma, head and neck, liver or kidney cancer. Both conserved end residues are part of each CDR3. The D gene is left open where the match is weak. The size field is filled for only some rows; it gives once, few, many or a size class.

>TRBV28|-|TRBJ2-1|TRBD1
TGTGCCAGCAGTTTTGGGGGATGGGGACAGGGGCTATCCCAGACCAACAATGAGCAGTTCTTC
CASSFGGWGQGLSQTNNEQFF
>TRBV7-2|once|TRBJ1-1|-
TGTGCCAGCAGCCCCCAGGTCTCCGGGGACACTGAAGCTTTCTTT
CASSPQVSGDTEAFF
>TRBV5-1|-|TRBJ1-4|TRBD1
TGCGCCAGCAGCTTGGGACAGGGGCCGGGTAATGAAAAACTGTTTTTT
CASSLGQGPGNEKLFF
>TRBV7-8|-|TRBJ1-1|-
TGTGCCAGCAGCTCGGGGGCGGGATCCATATCTGAAGCTTTCTTT
CASSSGAGSISEAFF
>TRBV19|-|TRBJ2-3|-
TGTGCCAGTAGTATCTTCAGGCTGGAGGGAGATACGCAGTATTTT
CASSIFRLEGDTQYF
>TRBV5-6|-|TRBJ1-5|TRBD1
TGTGCCAGCAGCTTATGGGACAGGGGGCGGCAGCCCCAGCATTTT
CASSLWDRGRQPQHF
>TRBV19|-|TRBJ2-5|TRBD1
TGTGCCAGTACCCGGGGACAGGGGGTTGGTGGAGAGACCCAGTACTTC
CASTRGQGVGGETQYF
>TRBV6-1|-|TRBJ1-5|-
TGTGCCAGCAGGGAGGGGTACCAGCCCCAGCATTTT
CASREGYQPQHF
>TRBV14|-|TRBJ2-2|-
TGTGCCAGCAGCCAAGTGGGGGGAGTCGAAACCACCGGGGAGCTGTTTTTT
CASSQVGGVETTGELFF
>TRBV6-5|-|TRBJ2-3|-
TGTGCCAGCAGTTACGGAGGGGCGCGATCAGATACGCAGTATTTT
CASSYGGARSDTQYF